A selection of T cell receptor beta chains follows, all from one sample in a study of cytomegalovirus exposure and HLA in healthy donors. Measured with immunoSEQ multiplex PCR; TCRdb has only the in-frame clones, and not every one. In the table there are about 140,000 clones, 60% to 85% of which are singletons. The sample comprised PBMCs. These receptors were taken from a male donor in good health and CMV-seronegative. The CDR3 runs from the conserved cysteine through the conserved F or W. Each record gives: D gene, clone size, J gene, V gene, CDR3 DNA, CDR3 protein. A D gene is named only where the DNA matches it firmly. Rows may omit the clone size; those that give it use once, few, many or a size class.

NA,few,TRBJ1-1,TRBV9,TGTGCCAGCAGTGCGAGCACTGAAGCTTTCTTT,CASSASTEAFF
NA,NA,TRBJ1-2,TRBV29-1,TGCAGCGTTGTAGTGAACTATGGCTACACCTTC,CSVVVNYGYTF
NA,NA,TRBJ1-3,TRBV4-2,TGTGCCAGCAGCCAAGATACAGGCTCTGGAAACACCATATATTTT,CASSQDTGSGNTIYF
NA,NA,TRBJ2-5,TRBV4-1,TGCGCCAGCAGCCTTGCGGACAGCCAAGAGACCCAGTACTTC,CASSLADSQETQYF
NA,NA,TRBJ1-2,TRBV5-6,TGTGCCAGCAGCCAGGACGACAGGTTAGCGCTCGGAGGCTATGGCTACACCTTC,CASSQDDRLALGGYGYTF
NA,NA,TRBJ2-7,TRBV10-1,TGCGCCAGCTCAGAAAGACTACAACAGCGTTACGAGCAGTACTTC,CASSERLQQRYEQYF
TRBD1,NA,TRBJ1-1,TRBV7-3,TGTGCCAGCAGCTTAGGACAGGGCTTCAACACTGAAGCTTTCTTT,CASSLGQGFNTEAFF
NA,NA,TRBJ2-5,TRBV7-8,TGTGCCAGCAGCAGCGGGTTCCGAGAGACCCAGTACTTC,CASSSGFRETQYF
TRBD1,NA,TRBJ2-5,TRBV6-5,TGTGCCAGCAGTGCCCTGACAGGGGGCGGGGAGACCCAGTACTTC,CASSALTGGGETQYF
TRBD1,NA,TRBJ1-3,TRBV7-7,TGTGCTAGCAGCTTGCAGGGGGCTGGAAACACCATATATTTT,CASSLQGAGNTIYF